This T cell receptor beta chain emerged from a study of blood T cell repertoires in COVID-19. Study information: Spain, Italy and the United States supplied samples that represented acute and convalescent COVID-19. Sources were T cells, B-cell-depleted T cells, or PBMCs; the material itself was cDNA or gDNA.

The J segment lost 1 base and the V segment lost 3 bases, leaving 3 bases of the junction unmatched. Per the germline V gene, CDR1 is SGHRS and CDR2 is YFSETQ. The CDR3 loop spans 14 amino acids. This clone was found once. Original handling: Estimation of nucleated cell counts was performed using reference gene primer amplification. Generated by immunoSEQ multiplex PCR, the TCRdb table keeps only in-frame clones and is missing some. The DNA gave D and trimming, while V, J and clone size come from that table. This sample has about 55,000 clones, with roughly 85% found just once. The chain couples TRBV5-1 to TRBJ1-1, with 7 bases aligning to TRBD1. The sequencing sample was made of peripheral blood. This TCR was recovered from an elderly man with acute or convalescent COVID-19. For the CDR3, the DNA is TGCGCCAGCAGCTCAAGGACAGGGAACACTGAAGCTTTCTTT. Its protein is CASSSRTGNTEAFF. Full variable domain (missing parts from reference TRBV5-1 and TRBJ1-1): KAGVTQTPRYLIKTRGQQVTLSCSPISGHRSVSWYQQTPGQGLQFLFEYFSETQRNKGNFPGRFSGRQFSNSRSEMNVSTLELGDSALYLCASSSRTGNTEAFFGQGTRLTVV.